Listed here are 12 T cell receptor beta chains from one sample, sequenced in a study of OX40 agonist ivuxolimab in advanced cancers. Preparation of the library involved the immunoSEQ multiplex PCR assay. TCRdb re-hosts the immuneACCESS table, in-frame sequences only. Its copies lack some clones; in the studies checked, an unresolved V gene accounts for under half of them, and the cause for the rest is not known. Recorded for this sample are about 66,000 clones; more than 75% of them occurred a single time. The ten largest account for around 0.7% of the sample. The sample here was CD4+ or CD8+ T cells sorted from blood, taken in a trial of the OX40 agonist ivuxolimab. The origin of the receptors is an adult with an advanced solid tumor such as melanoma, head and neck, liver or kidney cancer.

DNA of the CDR3: TGTGCCAGTTACAGGGGATGGGACACTGAAGCTTTCTTT. Residues: CASYRGWDTEAFF. J is TRBJ1-1 and V is TRBV6-5; 7 bases align to TRBD1. V gave up 9 bases and J gave up 3 bases; unmatched junction bases: 7. The CDR3 is made up of 13 amino acids. Germline V gene sequence: CDR1 MNHEY, CDR2 SVGAGI.

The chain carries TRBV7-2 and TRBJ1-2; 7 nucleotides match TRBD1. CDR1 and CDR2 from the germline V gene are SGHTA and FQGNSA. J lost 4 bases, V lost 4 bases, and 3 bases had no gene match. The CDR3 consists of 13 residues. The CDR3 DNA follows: TGTGCCAGCAGCTCGACAGGGTCCTATGGCTACACCTTC. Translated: CASSSTGSYGYTF.

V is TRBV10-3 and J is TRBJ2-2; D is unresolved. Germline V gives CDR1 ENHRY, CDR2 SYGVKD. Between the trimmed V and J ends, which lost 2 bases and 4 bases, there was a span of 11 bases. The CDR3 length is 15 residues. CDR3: CAISEKAPLTGELFF. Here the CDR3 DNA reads TGTGCCATCAGTGAGAAGGCACCGCTCACCGGGGAGCTGTTTTTT.

In DNA, the CDR3 is TGTGCCAGTAGAGGGGGATCCGGCAATCAGCCCCAGCATTTT. Protein sequence: CASRGGSGNQPQHF. The chain carries TRBV19 and TRBJ1-5; a weak D match, TRBD1 (6 bases). CDR1 is LNHDA, CDR2 SQIVND, per germline (reference sequence). The CDR3 is 14 residues long. Between the trimmed V and J ends, which lost 6 bases and 2 bases, there was a span of 11 bases.

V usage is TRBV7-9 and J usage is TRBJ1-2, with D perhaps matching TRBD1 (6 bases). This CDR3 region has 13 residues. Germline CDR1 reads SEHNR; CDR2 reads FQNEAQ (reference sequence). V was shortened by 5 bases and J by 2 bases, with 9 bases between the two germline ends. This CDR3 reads CASSPGTNYGYTF. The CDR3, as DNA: TGTGCCAGCAGCCCCGGGACAAACTATGGCTACACCTTC. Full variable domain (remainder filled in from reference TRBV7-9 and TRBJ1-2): DTGVSQNPRHKITKRGQNVTFRCDPISEHNRLYWYRQTLGQGPEFLTYFQNEAQLEKSRLLSDRFSAERPKGSFSTLEIQRTEQGDSAMYLCASSPGTNYGYTFGSGTRLTVV.

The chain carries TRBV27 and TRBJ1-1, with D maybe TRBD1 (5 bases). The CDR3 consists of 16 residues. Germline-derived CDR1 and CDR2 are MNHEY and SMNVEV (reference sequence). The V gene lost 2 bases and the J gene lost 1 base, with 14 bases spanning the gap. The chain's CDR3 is CASSLLPVTGNTEAFF. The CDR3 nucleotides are TGTGCCAGCAGTTTACTACCCGTAACAGGGAACACTGAAGCTTTCTTT.

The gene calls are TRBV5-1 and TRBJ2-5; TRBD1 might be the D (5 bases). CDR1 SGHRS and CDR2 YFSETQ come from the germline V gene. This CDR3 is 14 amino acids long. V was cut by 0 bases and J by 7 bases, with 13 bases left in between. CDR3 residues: CASSLGQPAGTQYF. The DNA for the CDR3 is TGCGCCAGCAGCTTGGGACAGCCGGCCGGGACCCAGTACTTC.

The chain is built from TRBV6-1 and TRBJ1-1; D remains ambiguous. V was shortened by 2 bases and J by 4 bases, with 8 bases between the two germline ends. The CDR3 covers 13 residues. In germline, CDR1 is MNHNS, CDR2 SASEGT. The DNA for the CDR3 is TGTGCCAGCAGTGAATCCGGGCTCACTGAAGCTTTCTTT. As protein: CASSESGLTEAFF.

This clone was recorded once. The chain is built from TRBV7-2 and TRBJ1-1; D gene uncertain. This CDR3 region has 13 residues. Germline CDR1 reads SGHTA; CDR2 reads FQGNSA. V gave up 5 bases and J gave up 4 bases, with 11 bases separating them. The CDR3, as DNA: TGTGCCAGCAGCAAGCAGGAGGGCACTGAAGCTTTCTTT. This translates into CASSKQEGTEAFF.

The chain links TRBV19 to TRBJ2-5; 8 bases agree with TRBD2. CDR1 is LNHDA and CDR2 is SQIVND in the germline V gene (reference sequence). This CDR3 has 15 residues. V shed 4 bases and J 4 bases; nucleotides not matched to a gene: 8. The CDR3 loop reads CASSKLAVPGETQYF. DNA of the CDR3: TGTGCCAGTAGTAAACTAGCGGTCCCTGGAGAGACCCAGTACTTC.

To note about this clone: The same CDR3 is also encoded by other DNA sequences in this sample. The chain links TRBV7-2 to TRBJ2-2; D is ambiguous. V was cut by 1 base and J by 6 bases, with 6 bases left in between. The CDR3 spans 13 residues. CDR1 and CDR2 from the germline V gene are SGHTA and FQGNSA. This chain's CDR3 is CASSLVLAGELFF. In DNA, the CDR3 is TGTGCCAGCAGCTTAGTCTTAGCCGGGGAGCTGTTTTTT.

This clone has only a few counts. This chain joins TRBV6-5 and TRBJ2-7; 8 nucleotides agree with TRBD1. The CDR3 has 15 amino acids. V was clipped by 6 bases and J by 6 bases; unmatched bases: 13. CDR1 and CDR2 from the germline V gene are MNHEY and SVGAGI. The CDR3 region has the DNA TGTGCCAGCAGACCAGTGGACAGGGTGGGATCCGAGCAGTACTTC. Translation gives CASRPVDRVGSEQYF.